The TCR beta chain described here comes from a study of blood T cell repertoires in COVID-19. Study-level background: Collection of acute and convalescent COVID-19 samples took place in the United States, Italy and Spain.

Source study methods: Cell counts per sample came from amplifying reference gene primers. Sequencing used immunoSEQ multiplex PCR; TCRdb keeps in-frame clones, though not all of them. V, J and clone size are those of that table, while D and trimming were read from the DNA. This table has over 150,000 clones, roughly 76% appearing once. The clonotype originates from an elderly woman with COVID-19, enrolled during active disease. Specimen: peripheral blood.

The CDR3 reads CASSLAAGGAFF. The CDR3 region has the DNA TGCGCCAGCAGCTTGGCGGCCGGGGGAGCTTTCTTT. The chain recombines TRBV5-1 with TRBJ1-1; tentative D call: TRBD1 (5 bases). The CDR3 contains 12 residues. Deletions cut 0 bases from V and 10 bases from J, with 10 bases between. Looked up from germline, CDR1 is SGHRS and CDR2 is YFSETQ.